What follows is one T cell receptor beta chain and its context. Trimming pared 6 bases from V and 7 bases from J, leaving 22 bases between. This CDR3 is built from 15 residues. Germline CDR1 reads KGHSH; CDR2 reads LQKENI. The data derive from a study of CD4 T cells in relation to SARS-CoV-2 and coronaviruses. Clones were read by immunoSEQ multiplex PCR, and TCRdb kept only the in-frame ones, dropping some. The table lists about 64,000 clones, approximately 94% of them singletons. The unexposed donors gave CD4+ T cells in about 2011-2018, prior to COVID-19. Sequenced material: naive CD4+ T cells from PBMCs. Described subset: naive CD4+ T cells isolated by negative enrichment. The chain employs TRBV18 and TRBJ2-7; D might be TRBD1 (6 bases). This TCR was recovered from a human donor in good health. The CDR3 nucleotides are TGTGCCAGCTCCGTACAGGGTCCGGAAGTGAGGGAGCAGTACTTC. It specifies CASSVQGPEVREQYF.